This entry is about one T cell receptor beta chain. The CDR3 covers 14 residues. The germline V gene encodes CDR1 SGHTA and CDR2 FQGNSA. Trimming left V 6 bases short and J 3 bases short, with 14 bases between. This sample is drawn from a study of T cell responses to AZD1222 COVID-19 vaccine. Sequenced by immunoSEQ multiplex PCR; TCRdb stores in-frame clones only, minus some. The sample lists about 100,000 clones; 87% were seen once. The chain recombines TRBV7-2 with TRBJ1-1; D unclear. The sequence was collected from an adult in good health. The sequencing here drew on peripheral blood, taken on day 0 of AZD1222 vaccination. DNA of the CDR3: TGTGCCAGCAGTTACGACACCCCGTACACTGAAGCTTTCTTT. Protein sequence: CASSYDTPYTEAFF.